The clone carrying this TCR beta chain was seen just once. As yet, its antigen is unknown. A read error is possible here, since a much larger clone lies one base away. Additional DNA sequences in this sample encode the identical CDR3. The data derive from a study of shared clonotypes between healthy human individuals. Study-level results: The generation probabilities recorded for non-shared clonotypes fell below those of clonotypes shared by all four donors. Memory subsets generally showed lower estimated richness than naive subsets. Exclusively blood specimens were collected; tissue repertoires likely differ. Among donors, clonotype sharing was expected to be affected by sequencing depth.

The CDR3 covers 13 residues. V shed 4 bases and J shed 0 bases, with 1 base lying between them. Germline CDR1 reads SNHLY; CDR2 reads FYNNEI. Libraries were prepared by immunoSEQ multiplex PCR; TCRdb keeps only in-frame clonotypes and omits some of them. The table records roughly 680,000 clones, approximately 72% of them present only once. Sequenced sample: memory CD4+ T cells sorted from blood. Subset noted: CD45RA-negative fraction. The chain is built from TRBV2 and TRBJ2-6; D unresolved. This sequence originates from a woman between 25 and 40 years old in good health. The CDR3 here is CASSGSGANVLTF. CDR3 coding DNA: TGTGCCAGCAGTGGCTCTGGGGCCAACGTCCTGACTTTC.